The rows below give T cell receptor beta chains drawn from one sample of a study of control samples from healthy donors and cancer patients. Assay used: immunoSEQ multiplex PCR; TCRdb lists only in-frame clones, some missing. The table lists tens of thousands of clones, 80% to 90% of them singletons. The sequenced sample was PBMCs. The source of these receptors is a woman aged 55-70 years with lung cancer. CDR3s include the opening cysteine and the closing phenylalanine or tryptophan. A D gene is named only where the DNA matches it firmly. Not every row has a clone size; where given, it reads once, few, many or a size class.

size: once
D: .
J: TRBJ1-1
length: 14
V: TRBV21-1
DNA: TGTGCCAGCAGCAAAGTGGGGGGACACACTGAAGCTTTCTTT
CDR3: CASSKVGGHTEAFF

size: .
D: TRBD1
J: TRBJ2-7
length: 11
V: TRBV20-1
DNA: TGCAGTGCTAGGGACAGGGAAGAGCAGTACTTC
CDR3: CSARDREEQYF

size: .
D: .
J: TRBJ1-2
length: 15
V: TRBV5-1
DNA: TGCGCCAGCAGCAACACCTCGGGGGGGAACTATGGCTACACCTTC
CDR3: CASSNTSGGNYGYTF

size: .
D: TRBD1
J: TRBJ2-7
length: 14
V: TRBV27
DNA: TGTGCCAGCAGTATCGGACAGGGCCTCTACGAGCAGTACTTC
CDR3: CASSIGQGLYEQYF

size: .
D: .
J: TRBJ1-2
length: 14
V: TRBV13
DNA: TGTGCCAGCAGCGACACGACAGACCACTATGGCTACACCTTC
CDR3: CASSDTTDHYGYTF

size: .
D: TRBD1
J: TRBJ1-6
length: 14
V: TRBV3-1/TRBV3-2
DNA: TGTGCCAGCAGCCAGGGACAGGGAGGATCACCCCTCCACTTT
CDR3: CASSQGQGGSPLHF

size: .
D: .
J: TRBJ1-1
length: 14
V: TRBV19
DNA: TGTGCCAGTAGTCCCCTGGGCACCAACACTGAAGCTTTCTTT
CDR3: CASSPLGTNTEAFF

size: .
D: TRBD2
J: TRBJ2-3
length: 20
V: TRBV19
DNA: TGTGCCAGTAGTCGAGGCTTTTACTCCGGGACTAGCGGGAGGGCAGATACGCAGTATTTT
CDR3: CASSRGFYSGTSGRADTQYF

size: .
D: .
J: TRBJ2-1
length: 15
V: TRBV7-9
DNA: TGTGCCAGCAGCGTTAGCGGCCAGGGGTACGCTGAGCAGTTCTTC
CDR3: CASSVSGQGYAEQFF

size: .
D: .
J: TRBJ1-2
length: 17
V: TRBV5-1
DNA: TGCGCCAGCAGCTTGAGGTCGGGAACAGGTCGACCGTATGGCTACACCTTC
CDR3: CASSLRSGTGRPYGYTF

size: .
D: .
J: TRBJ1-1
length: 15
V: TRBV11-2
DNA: TGTGCCAGCAGCTTATATGGGGTGGGGCTCACTGAAGCTTTCTTT
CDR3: CASSLYGVGLTEAFF

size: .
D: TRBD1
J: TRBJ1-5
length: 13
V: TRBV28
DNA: TGTGCGCTCGGCAGGGGGAGCAATCAGCCCCAGCATTTT
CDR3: CALGRGSNQPQHF

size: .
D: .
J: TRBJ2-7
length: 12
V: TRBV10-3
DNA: TGTGCCATCAGTGAGCAGGCGTACGAGCAGTACTTC
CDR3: CAISEQAYEQYF

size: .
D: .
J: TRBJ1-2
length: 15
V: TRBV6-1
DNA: TGTGCCAGCAGTGATGACGTCGGAGGAGCTTATGGCTACACCTTC
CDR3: CASSDDVGGAYGYTF

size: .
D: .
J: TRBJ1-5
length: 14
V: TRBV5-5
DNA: TGTGCCAGCAGCTTGAGCCCGGGGGATCAGCCCCAGCATTTT
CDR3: CASSLSPGDQPQHF

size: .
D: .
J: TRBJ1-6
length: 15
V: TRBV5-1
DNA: TGCGCCAGCAGCTTGTATCAGGGGAAGAGTTCACCCCTCCACTTT
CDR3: CASSLYQGKSSPLHF

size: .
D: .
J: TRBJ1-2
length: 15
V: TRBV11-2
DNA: TGTGCCAGCAGCCCCGGGACGGAAAGTCACTATGGCTACACCTTC
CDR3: CASSPGTESHYGYTF

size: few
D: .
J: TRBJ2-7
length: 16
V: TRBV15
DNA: TGTGCCACCAGCAGTGGGCAACGGGTGTTGGCAGGCGAGCAGTACTTC
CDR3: CATSSGQRVLAGEQYF

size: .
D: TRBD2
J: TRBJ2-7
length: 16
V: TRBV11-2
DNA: TGTGCCAGCAGCTTAAATCTAGCGGGAAGCTCCTACGAGCAGTACTTC
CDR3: CASSLNLAGSSYEQYF

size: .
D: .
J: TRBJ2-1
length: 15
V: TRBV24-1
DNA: TGTGCCACCAGTGATTTTATTGGGGGGCGATATGAGCAGTTCTTC
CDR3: CATSDFIGGRYEQFF

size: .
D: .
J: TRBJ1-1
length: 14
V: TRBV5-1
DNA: TGCGCCAGCGGAACCCTGCCGGACGGACTTGAAGCTTTCTTT
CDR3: CASGTLPDGLEAFF

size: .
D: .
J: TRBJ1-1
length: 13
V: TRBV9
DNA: TGTGCCAGCAGCGTAGCTTGGGAGACAGAAGCTTTCTTT
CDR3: CASSVAWETEAFF

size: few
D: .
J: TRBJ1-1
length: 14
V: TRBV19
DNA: TGTGCCAGTAGTCCTCAAGGCACTTACACTGAAGCTTTCTTT
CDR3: CASSPQGTYTEAFF

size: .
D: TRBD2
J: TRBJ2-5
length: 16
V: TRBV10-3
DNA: TGTGCCATCAGTGAGGGGGCTAGCGGGAACCAAGAGACCCAGTACTTC
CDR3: CAISEGASGNQETQYF

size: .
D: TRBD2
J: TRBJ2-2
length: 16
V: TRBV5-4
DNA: TGTGCCAGCAGCTTGGAGGGCGGGGGGCAAGCCGGGGAGCTGTTTTTT
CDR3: CASSLEGGGQAGELFF

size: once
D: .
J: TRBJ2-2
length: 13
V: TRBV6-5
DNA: TGTGCCAGCAGACTAGAACGGGGCGGGGAGCTGTTTTTT
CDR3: CASRLERGGELFF

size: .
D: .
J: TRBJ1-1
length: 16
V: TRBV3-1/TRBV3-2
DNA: TGTGCCAGCAGCCGCGTAGGGGGGACGCTGAACACTGAAGCTTTCTTT
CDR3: CASSRVGGTLNTEAFF

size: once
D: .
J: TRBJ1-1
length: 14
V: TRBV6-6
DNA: TGTGCCAGCAGTTTCCGGACCCGGTACACTGAAGCTTTCTTT
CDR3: CASSFRTRYTEAFF

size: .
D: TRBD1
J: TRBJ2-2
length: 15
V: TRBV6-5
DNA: TGTGCCAGCACCCCCGGGACAGGGGGGACCGGGGAGCTGTTTTTT
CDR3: CASTPGTGGTGELFF

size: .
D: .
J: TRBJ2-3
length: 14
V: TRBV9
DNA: TGTGCCAGCAGCGTAGCGGGAGAAACAGATACGCAGTATTTT
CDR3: CASSVAGETDTQYF

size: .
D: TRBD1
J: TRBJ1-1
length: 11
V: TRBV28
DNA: TGTGCCGGGTTACAGGGGAAACGAGCTTTCTTT
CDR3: CAGLQGKRAFF

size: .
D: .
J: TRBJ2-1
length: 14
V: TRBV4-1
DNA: TGCGCCAGCAGCACCCCACTAGCCTACAATGAGCAGTTCTTC
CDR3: CASSTPLAYNEQFF

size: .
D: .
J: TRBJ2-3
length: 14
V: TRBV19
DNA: TGTGCCAGTAGTATTGGGGCTAGCAGGGATACGCAGTATTTT
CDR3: CASSIGASRDTQYF

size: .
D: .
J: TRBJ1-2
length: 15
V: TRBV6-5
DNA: TGTGCCAGCATCACTTCGGGACGTCCAGGGGCTGGCTACACCTTC
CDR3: CASITSGRPGAGYTF

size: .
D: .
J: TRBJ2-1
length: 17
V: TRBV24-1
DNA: TGTGCCACCAGTGATTCAAGCGGCGGCGGATCCTACAATGAGCAGTTCTTC
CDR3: CATSDSSGGGSYNEQFF

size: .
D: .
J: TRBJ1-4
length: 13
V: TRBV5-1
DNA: TGCGCCAGCAGCTTGGTGGCGAATGAAAAACTGTTTTTT
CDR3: CASSLVANEKLFF

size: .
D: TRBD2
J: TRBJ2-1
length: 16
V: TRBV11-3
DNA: TGTGCCAGCAGCTCCAAGACTAGCGAGAATACCAATGAGCAGTTCTTC
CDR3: CASSSKTSENTNEQFF

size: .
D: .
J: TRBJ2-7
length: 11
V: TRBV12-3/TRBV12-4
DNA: TGTGCCAGCAGCGACGGTTACGAGCAGTACTTC
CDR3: CASSDGYEQYF

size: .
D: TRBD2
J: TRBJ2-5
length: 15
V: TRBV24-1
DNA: TGTGCCACCACCCCAGCGGGAGGGCCGGGAGAGACCCAGTACTTC
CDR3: CATTPAGGPGETQYF

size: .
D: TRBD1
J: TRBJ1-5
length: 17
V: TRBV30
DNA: TGTGCCTGGAGTGTTTATTGGTCGCGACAGGGAAATCAGCCCCAGCATTTT
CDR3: CAWSVYWSRQGNQPQHF

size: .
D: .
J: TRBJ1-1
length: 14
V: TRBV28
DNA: TGTGCCAGCAGTTTAGGGGGAAAGAACACTGAAGCTTTCTTT
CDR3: CASSLGGKNTEAFF

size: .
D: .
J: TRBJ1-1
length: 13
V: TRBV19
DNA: TGTGCCAGTAGTATATTTGAAAACACTGAAGCTTTCTTT
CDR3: CASSIFENTEAFF

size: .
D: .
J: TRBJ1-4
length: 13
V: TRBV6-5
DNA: TGTGCCAGCAGGTGGGCGAACGGCGAAAAACTGTTTTTT
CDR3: CASRWANGEKLFF

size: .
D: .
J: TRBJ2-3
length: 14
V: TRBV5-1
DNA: TGCGCCAGCAGCTTGGGAGCTAGCGCGGATACGCAGTATTTT
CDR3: CASSLGASADTQYF

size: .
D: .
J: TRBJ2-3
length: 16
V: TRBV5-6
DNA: TGTGCCAGCAGCACCGGAGGGGGGGCGCAGGCGGATACGCAGTATTTT
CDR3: CASSTGGGAQADTQYF

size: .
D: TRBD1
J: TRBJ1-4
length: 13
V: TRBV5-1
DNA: TGCGCCAGCAGCATCGGACAGGGGGAAAAACTGTTTTTT
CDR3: CASSIGQGEKLFF

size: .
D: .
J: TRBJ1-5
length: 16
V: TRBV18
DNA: TGTGCCAGCTCACCGCGATTAGTGAGTAGCAATCAGCCCCAGCATTTT
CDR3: CASSPRLVSSNQPQHF

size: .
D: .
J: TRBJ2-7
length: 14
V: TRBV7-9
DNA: TGTGCCAGCAGCTTGACGGGTGTCCTCTACGAGCAGTACTTC
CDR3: CASSLTGVLYEQYF

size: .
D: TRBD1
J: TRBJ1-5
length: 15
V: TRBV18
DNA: TGTGCCAGCTCACCGACAGGGGGTAGCAATCAGCCCCAGCATTTT
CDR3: CASSPTGGSNQPQHF

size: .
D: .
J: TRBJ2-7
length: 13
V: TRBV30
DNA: TGTGCCTGGAGTTTCACCCCCGCATACGAGCAGTACTTC
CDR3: CAWSFTPAYEQYF

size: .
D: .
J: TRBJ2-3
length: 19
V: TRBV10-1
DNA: TGCGCCAGCACTCAACCAGGGGGGATGACAGGGACTAGCACAGATACGCAGTATTTT
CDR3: CASTQPGGMTGTSTDTQYF

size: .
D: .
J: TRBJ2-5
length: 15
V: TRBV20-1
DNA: TGCAGTGCTAGTGGAGCAACCCTGGGCCAAGAGACCCAGTACTTC
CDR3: CSASGATLGQETQYF

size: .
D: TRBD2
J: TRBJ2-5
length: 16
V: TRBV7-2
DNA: TGTGCCAGCAGCTTAGCCTCTGGCGGGGGGCAAGAGACCCAGTACTTC
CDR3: CASSLASGGGQETQYF

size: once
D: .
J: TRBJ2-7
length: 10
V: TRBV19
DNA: TGTGCCACCTACGAGTACGAGCAGTACTTC
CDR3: CATYEYEQYF

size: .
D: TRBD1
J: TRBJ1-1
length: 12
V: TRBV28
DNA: TGTGCCAGCAAGTTGACAGGGGCACAAGCTTTCTTT
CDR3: CASKLTGAQAFF

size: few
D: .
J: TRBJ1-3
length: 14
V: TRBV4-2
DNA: TGTGCCAGCAGCCAAGCCGGCTCTGGAAACACCATATATTTT
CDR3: CASSQAGSGNTIYF

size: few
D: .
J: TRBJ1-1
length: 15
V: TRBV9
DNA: TGTGCCAGCAGCGAGAGTCCTACCGGGAACACTGAAGCTTTCTTT
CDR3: CASSESPTGNTEAFF

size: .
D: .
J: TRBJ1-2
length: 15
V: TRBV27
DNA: TGTGCCAGCAGTTCCTTGGGGCAGGGACCATATGGCTACACCTTC
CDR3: CASSSLGQGPYGYTF